This T cell receptor beta chain is from a study of cytomegalovirus exposure and HLA in healthy donors (dated by TCRdb to about 2017). With respect to the entire study: According to an earlier analysis of a few hundred of the donors, 200 million or so T cells yielded 100 million or so unique TCR beta sequences and roughly 280 Gb of sequence data. Among about 400 genotyped donors of the cohort, an average of about 220,000 unique TCR beta nucleotide sequences was sequenced per donor, of which 15% to 20% were non-productive. A later genetic analysis used genome-wide SNP genotypes for about three fifths of the 666 donors, treating that subset as a discovery cohort. A handful of DR-DQ haplotypes were handled as single units for association and clustering because linkage in the cohort was strong. Typing coverage differed by locus: A, B, C, DRB1 and DQB1 were typed in about 620-630 donors, DQA1 in about 500, DPA1 in around 600, and DPB1 in 450 to 490. Roughly 300 gigabases of sequencing data and tens of millions of unique TCR sequences made up an early release that covered roughly 670 HLA-typed donors. The study was designed to test whether signatures of past pathogen exposure could be identified by cataloging public T cell receptors. To study patterns of TCR occurrence, a later analysis re-analyzed previously published TCR beta repertoires from around 700 donors and added high-resolution HLA genotyping. Along with the approximately 650-subject first cohort, a separate validation cohort of some 130 different subjects was used. Rather than using new phenotypic data, the later analysis identified candidate immune exposures from TCR beta sequences and from how often those sequences occurred across donors. Using immunosequencing, the study profiled T cell repertoires from 500 to 800 subjects and related those repertoires to cytomegalovirus serostatus. Every repertoire in the discovery cohort had been generated on one and the same sequencing platform. High-throughput TCR immunosequencing, statistical association of individual TCRs with disease status, and machine learning were combined to predict cytomegalovirus infection status. HLA typing included class I and class II loci at four-digit resolution. Donor age, sex, ethnicity and CMV serostatus were compiled alongside the repertoire data. In an earlier analysis of 500 to 650 of the donors, high-throughput TCR beta sequencing was used to judge whether each TCR beta V gene segment behaved as functional or pseudogenic. Of the 300 to 500 genotyped donors, 75% to 85% were placed in the genetic ancestry cluster associated with self-reported Caucasian donors.

To note about this clone: This receptor's antigen is unknown. Per-nucleotide qualities are absent, and no much larger clonotype sits a single base away.

Study-wide conclusions, independent of this receptor: A later analysis found that most CMV-associated TCR beta chains appeared HLA-restricted, with HLA associations seemingly driven largely by CMV exposure. Linkage disequilibrium might explain the correlated functional status among segregating V segments, but an unknown experimental factor could not be excluded. In vitro tests confirmed that a few of the cytomegalovirus-associated TCR beta chains recognize cytomegalovirus antigens. The study gave a list of 150 to 200 TCR beta chains associated with cytomegalovirus. A further reported finding was that TCR beta sequences accurately predicted the HLA-A and HLA-B alleles for most subjects in the first cohort. According to a later analysis, parvovirus B19, influenza, CMV and Epstein-Barr virus appeared linked to several top co-occurrence clusters. Only TCR beta chains were sequenced in this cohort, and the absence of alpha or paired-chain data limited detectable features. According to a later analysis, TCR association rates differed among HLA loci, with DRB1 alleles showing the most associated TCRs and HLA-C alleles showing the fewest. Presence/absence analyses assumed roughly uniform sequencing depth across donors, an assumption that may not hold. About 15 rarely observed V segments, including chromosome 9 orphons, were excluded from the earlier analysis of some 590 of the donors because counts were too low. In a later analysis, some 18,000 TCR beta sequences were associated with specific HLA alleles at a false discovery rate of 0.05. Strong co-occurrence of HLA alleles, especially DR and DQ, made assigning TCR associations to individual alleles difficult. The authors suggested that the approach could potentially be extended to other disease states and immunological phenotypes. Across donors, most TCR sequences were observed very rarely, whereas some public TCRs were present in many individuals. A later analysis found that HLA-associated TCR beta chains were more clonally expanded and had lower generation probabilities than equally common non-associated chains. In an earlier analysis of some 640 of the donors, most TCR beta V segments were observed in productive rearrangements about 90% or about 30% of the time, broadly matching IMGT annotations. Immune exposure information for the cohort was limited to CMV serostatus. Some IMGT-functional V segments, including TRBV6-2 and TRBV6-3, could not be distinguished by the 87-base-pair reads and were therefore excluded. In a later genetic analysis, a missense DCLRE1C variant was associated with V-gene and J-gene trimming of TCR beta chains, and the association was replicated in an independent cohort. In a later genetic analysis, fewer N-insertions in productive TCRs were reported among donors in an Asian-associated ancestry cluster than the 666-donor mean. A group of highly shared sequence variants was considered likely to be a technical artifact of the sequencing pipeline. The classifier was reported to diagnose cytomegalovirus status with high specificity and sensitivity in both the original cohort and the validation cohort. Because some donors lacked HLA typing at each locus, the association tests relied only on the typed subset.

CDR1 and CDR2 are read off the germline V gene as MNHEY and SVGAGI. Trimming costs V 11 bases and J 4 bases, and their ends lie 11 bases apart. There are 11 amino acids in the CDR3, from cysteine to phenylalanine inclusive. Here the CDR3 DNA is all that survives: 33 bases in frame from base 1. The cohort comprised around 690 healthy bone marrow donors. At the time of sampling, all cohort members were nominally healthy, though unrecorded immune exposures were likely present. Of the roughly 620 cohort members, about 280 had positive CMV serostatus and 352 had negative CMV serostatus, and CMV serostatus was not recorded for the donor. A peripheral blood sample was collected from each donor, and TCR beta sequencing was performed on peripheral blood mononuclear cells. Genomic DNA was extracted from the blood cell samples with the Qiagen DNeasy Blood Extraction Kit. The library was generated by the immunoSEQ multiplex PCR assay. For the multiplex PCR, a mixture combining 60 forward primers for TCR Vbeta segments and 13 reverse primers for TCR Jbeta segments was used. The CDR3 region of rearranged TCR beta genes was amplified from genomic DNA by a multiplex PCR assay. Amplified TCR beta libraries were sequenced as 87-base-pair reads on the Illumina HiSeq System. The study's own analysis went as follows. Across the roughly 670 repertoires, a later analysis counted 78 million or so unique TCR beta chains, some 11 million of which were shared by at least two donors. A nearest-neighbor algorithm error-corrected the raw reads and collapsed the reads into unique sequences, merging closely related sequences to remove PCR and sequencing errors. To assign V, D and J gene segments, CDR3 sequences were aligned to IMGT reference sequences. For a sequence to be retained, a match of at least six nucleotides was required to both a V gene segment and a J gene segment. A rearrangement was called productive if the CDR3 had no stop codons and remained in frame with V and J, and every other rearrangement was called non-productive. Following IMGT convention, CDR3 was defined as the stretch from the second conserved V-encoded cysteine to the conserved J-encoded phenylalanine. In an earlier analysis of approximately 590 of the donors, sequences lacking an unambiguous match to a single V gene segment were excluded. In an earlier analysis of approximately 550 of the donors, V segments were called functional above 56.7% productive rearrangements and were called segregating when the between-donor standard deviation exceeded 5%. A statistical classification framework was built for diagnosing cytomegalovirus status from the catalog of TCR beta chain sequences. In a later analysis, TCR nucleotide sequences were compared against IMGT/GENE-DB human TR gene sequences so that V and J genes could be assigned. In a later analysis, CDR3 sequences and most-parsimonious VDJ recombination scenarios were assigned using the TCRdist pipeline. In a later analysis, each TCR beta chain was defined by its CDR3 amino acid sequence together with its V-gene family, and reads without a unique V-gene family were excluded. To address suspected cross-contamination and a sequencing artifact, a later analysis removed 592 highly shared, low-generation-probability nucleotide sequences. For each public chain, a later analysis derived a clonal expansion index from normalized ranks of inferred template counts within each repertoire. In a later analysis, generation probabilities were computed with a VDJ recombination model fitted to out-of-frame rearrangements, and the resulting probabilities were checked against IGoR. Hypergeometric tests were used in a later analysis to score TCR-TCR, TCR-HLA and TCR-CMV co-occurrence, with a repertoire-size bias correction applied to the TCR pairs. False discovery rates were estimated in a later analysis by permuting HLA or CMV assignments 20 times. A later analysis grouped co-occurring TCRs with DBSCAN, adding TCRdist sequence similarity when clustering within HLA-allele-positive subsets. Repertoires with fewer than 30,000 or more than 120,000 public chains were left out of co-occurrence clustering, as were about 5 repertoires with anomalous nucleotide sharing. TCRdb stores this immuneACCESS table with in-frame sequences only. Part of the clones is absent; in the studies checked, under half of the shortfall reflects unresolved V genes, and no reason is known for the rest. The V and J calls and the clone size are those of that table, but D and trimming were determined from the DNA. Present in this sample are approximately 150,000 clones, around 75% of which were seen just once. The ten largest clones add up to roughly 3.6% of the sample.

Sequencing was done on a sample of PBMCs. The rearranged segments are TRBV6-5 and TRBJ1-2; TRBD1 is a weak D gene call, 5 bases matching. The clonotype was recovered from a human donor in good health. This receptor carries the CDR3 CACGQSYGYTF. The DNA reads TGTGCCTGCGGACAAAGCTATGGCTACACCTTC.